The rows below give T cell receptor beta chains drawn from one sample of a study of T-cell reconstitution after alpha-beta-depleted transplantation in children. TCRdb re-called the PCR reads through MiXCR, storing one row per CDR3 protein. The sample has some 500,000 distinct CDR3 sequences; about 16% are singletons. Specimen: PBMCs from the stem cell graft donor, collected from the stem cell graft. Receptors were obtained from a human donor who donated a stem cell graft to a child with acute lymphoblastic leukemia. Each CDR3 is given with its conserved first and last residue. A D gene is named only where the DNA matches it firmly. Size values are once, few and many counts, or a class for expanded clones, and some rows have none.

v_gene: TRBV7-8; len: 14; d_gene: .; abundance: .; j_gene: TRBJ1-1; CDR3aa: CASSLGRVGRGAFF; CDR3nt: TGTGCCAGCAGCTTAGGAAGGGTGGGGAGGGGTGCTTTCTTT
v_gene: TRBV20-1; len: 10; d_gene: .; abundance: .; j_gene: TRBJ2-5; CDR3aa: CSAPLTAQYF; CDR3nt: TGCAGTGCCCCGCTTACGGCCCAGTACTTC
v_gene: TRBV7-3; len: 14; d_gene: .; abundance: .; j_gene: TRBJ2-5; CDR3aa: CASSRGGLQETQYF; CDR3nt: TGTGCCAGCAGCCGTGGAGGATTACAAGAGACCCAGTACTTC
v_gene: TRBV6-1; len: 14; d_gene: TRBD1; abundance: .; j_gene: TRBJ1-3; CDR3aa: CASSTGGDGNTIYF; CDR3nt: TGTGCCAGCAGTACAGGGGGAGATGGAAACACCATATATTTT
v_gene: TRBV18; len: 12; d_gene: .; abundance: .; j_gene: TRBJ2-1; CDR3aa: CASSPLGDEQFF; CDR3nt: TGTGCCAGCTCACCATTGGGGGATGAGCAGTTCTTC
v_gene: TRBV9; len: 14; d_gene: .; abundance: .; j_gene: TRBJ1-1; CDR3aa: CASSVGYSGTEAFF; CDR3nt: TGTGCCAGCAGCGTAGGGTATTCTGGAACCGAAGCTTTCTTT
v_gene: TRBV11-2; len: 12; d_gene: .; abundance: few; j_gene: TRBJ2-2; CDR3aa: CASSLGTAVMFF; CDR3nt: TGTGCCAGCAGCTTAGGAACCGCCGTTATGTTTTTT
v_gene: TRBV13; len: 15; d_gene: TRBD2; abundance: .; j_gene: TRBJ2-7; CDR3aa: CASSRTAGGPGEQYF; CDR3nt: TGTGCCAGCAGCCGAACAGCGGGAGGGCCGGGCGAGCAGTACTTC
v_gene: TRBV29-1; len: 13; d_gene: TRBD1; abundance: once; j_gene: TRBJ2-7; CDR3aa: CSVETGVAYEQYF; CDR3nt: TGCAGCGTCGAAACAGGGGTCGCCTACGAGCAGTACTTC
v_gene: TRBV7-3; len: 15; d_gene: .; abundance: .; j_gene: TRBJ2-1; CDR3aa: CASSSTYRPNNEQFF; CDR3nt: TGTGCCAGCAGCTCGACATACCGCCCAAACAATGAGCAGTTCTTC
v_gene: TRBV9; len: 16; d_gene: .; abundance: few; j_gene: TRBJ2-3; CDR3aa: CASSVAGGGTTDTQYF; CDR3nt: TGTGCCAGCAGCGTAGCAGGGGGAGGGACCACAGATACGCAGTATTTT
v_gene: TRBV29-1; len: 11; d_gene: .; abundance: few; j_gene: TRBJ1-2; CDR3aa: CSVPGVEGYTF; CDR3nt: TGCAGCGTTCCAGGGGTGGAGGGCTACACCTTC
v_gene: TRBV5-1; len: 18; d_gene: TRBD1; abundance: few; j_gene: TRBJ1-2; CDR3aa: CASSLKRDRVNSNYGYTF; CDR3nt: TGCGCCAGCAGCTTGAAGAGGGACAGGGTAAACTCTAACTATGGCTACACCTTC
v_gene: TRBV29-1; len: 14; d_gene: TRBD1; abundance: .; j_gene: TRBJ2-2; CDR3aa: CSVEDTGATGELFF; CDR3nt: TGCAGCGTTGAAGATACAGGGGCCACCGGGGAGCTGTTTTTT
v_gene: TRBV21-1; len: 17; d_gene: .; abundance: few; j_gene: TRBJ1-1; CDR3aa: CASSKDGQGRMNTEAFF; CDR3nt: TGTGCCAGCAGCAAGGATGGACAGGGTCGTATGAACACTGAAGCTTTCTTT
v_gene: TRBV11-2; len: 14; d_gene: .; abundance: .; j_gene: TRBJ1-1; CDR3aa: CASSLSAGQDEAFF; CDR3nt: TGTGCCAGCAGCTTATCAGCGGGGCAGGATGAAGCTTTCTTT
v_gene: TRBV12-3/TRBV12-4; len: 17; d_gene: TRBD2; abundance: few; j_gene: TRBJ2-1; CDR3aa: CASSSSGLAGVDDEQFF; CDR3nt: TGTGCCAGCAGTTCATCGGGACTAGCGGGAGTGGATGATGAGCAGTTCTTC
v_gene: TRBV11-2; len: 14; d_gene: .; abundance: many; j_gene: TRBJ1-1; CDR3aa: CASSLGQINTEAFF; CDR3nt: TGTGCCAGCAGCTTGGGCCAGATAAACACTGAAGCTTTCTTT
v_gene: TRBV5-1; len: 17; d_gene: TRBD1; abundance: .; j_gene: TRBJ1-2; CDR3aa: CASRWETGPGGSYGYTF; CDR3nt: TGCGCCAGCAGGTGGGAGACAGGGCCGGGGGGATCCTATGGCTACACCTTC
v_gene: TRBV12-3/TRBV12-4; len: 17; d_gene: .; abundance: few; j_gene: TRBJ2-2; CDR3aa: CASSLNAWGTGTGELFF; CDR3nt: TGTGCCAGCAGTTTGAACGCGTGGGGTACGGGCACCGGGGAGCTGTTTTTT
v_gene: TRBV20-1; len: 14; d_gene: .; abundance: few; j_gene: TRBJ2-1; CDR3aa: CSARPGDSYNEQFF; CDR3nt: TGCAGTGCTAGACCGGGAGACTCCTACAATGAGCAGTTCTTC
v_gene: TRBV5-6; len: 16; d_gene: .; abundance: .; j_gene: TRBJ2-1; CDR3aa: CASSQEGGTHLNEQFF; CDR3nt: TGTGCCAGCAGCCAGGAGGGCGGGACCCACCTCAATGAGCAGTTCTTC
v_gene: TRBV5-1; len: 13; d_gene: .; abundance: few; j_gene: TRBJ1-2; CDR3aa: CASRRTDLYGYTF; CDR3nt: TGCGCCAGCCGGCGGACGGACCTGTATGGCTACACCTTC
v_gene: TRBV29-1; len: 13; d_gene: TRBD1; abundance: few; j_gene: TRBJ1-1; CDR3aa: CSVRTGSGTEAFF; CDR3nt: TGCAGCGTTCGGACAGGGTCGGGCACTGAAGCTTTCTTT
v_gene: TRBV5-1; len: 13; d_gene: TRBD1; abundance: few; j_gene: TRBJ1-1; CDR3aa: CASRMTGGTEAFF; CDR3nt: TGCGCCAGCAGGATGACAGGGGGCACTGAAGCTTTCTTT
v_gene: TRBV27; len: 14; d_gene: .; abundance: .; j_gene: TRBJ2-7; CDR3aa: CASSLRAEQYEQYF; CDR3nt: TGTGCCAGCAGTTTACGCGCGGAACAATACGAGCAGTACTTC
v_gene: TRBV19; len: 14; d_gene: .; abundance: .; j_gene: TRBJ1-1; CDR3aa: CASSTLGGSTEAFF; CDR3nt: TGTGCCAGTAGTACCCTGGGAGGGTCCACTGAAGCTTTCTTT
v_gene: TRBV6-2/TRBV6-3; len: 13; d_gene: TRBD1; abundance: many; j_gene: TRBJ1-1; CDR3aa: CASRGTGDTEAFF; CDR3nt: TGTGCCAGCAGAGGGACAGGGGACACTGAAGCTTTCTTT
v_gene: TRBV12-3/TRBV12-4; len: 12; d_gene: TRBD1; abundance: .; j_gene: TRBJ2-1; CDR3aa: CASSPRGSEQFF; CDR3nt: TGTGCCAGCAGCCCCAGGGGGTCTGAGCAGTTCTTC
v_gene: TRBV4-1; len: 14; d_gene: .; abundance: .; j_gene: TRBJ2-5; CDR3aa: CASSQGMQVGTQYF; CDR3nt: TGCGCCAGCAGCCAAGGGATGCAGGTTGGGACCCAGTACTTC
v_gene: TRBV6-1; len: 16; d_gene: .; abundance: few; j_gene: TRBJ2-2; CDR3aa: CASTIRLRLNTGELFF; CDR3nt: TGTGCCAGCACCATCAGACTTCGCCTGAACACCGGGGAGCTGTTTTTT
v_gene: TRBV20-1; len: 15; d_gene: .; abundance: few; j_gene: TRBJ1-4; CDR3aa: CSAIRGAGINEKLFF; CDR3nt: TGCAGTGCCATTCGAGGGGCAGGGATTAATGAAAAACTGTTTTTT
v_gene: TRBV4-1; len: 18; d_gene: TRBD2; abundance: .; j_gene: TRBJ2-7; CDR3aa: CASSQDRTSGSISYEQYF; CDR3nt: TGCGCCAGCAGCCAAGATAGAACTAGCGGGAGTATAAGCTACGAGCAGTACTTC
v_gene: TRBV7-2; len: 15; d_gene: .; abundance: .; j_gene: TRBJ2-7; CDR3aa: CASSLEARPFYEQYF; CDR3nt: TGTGCCAGCAGCTTAGAGGCTAGACCATTCTACGAGCAGTACTTC
v_gene: TRBV30; len: 14; d_gene: .; abundance: .; j_gene: TRBJ2-1; CDR3aa: CAWGAGFSYNEQFF; CDR3nt: TGTGCCTGGGGAGCGGGTTTCTCCTACAATGAGCAGTTCTTC
v_gene: TRBV12-3/TRBV12-4; len: 14; d_gene: .; abundance: .; j_gene: TRBJ2-3; CDR3aa: CASSPGTWADTQYF; CDR3nt: TGTGCCAGCAGTCCCGGGACCTGGGCAGATACGCAGTATTTT
v_gene: TRBV4-1; len: 15; d_gene: TRBD2; abundance: .; j_gene: TRBJ2-7; CDR3aa: CASSQDRLAGTEQYF; CDR3nt: TGCGCCAGCAGCCAAGATCGACTAGCGGGAACCGAGCAGTACTTC
v_gene: TRBV15; len: 15; d_gene: .; abundance: .; j_gene: TRBJ2-5; CDR3aa: CATSRDWGEGETQYF; CDR3nt: TGTGCCACCAGCAGAGATTGGGGGGAAGGAGAGACCCAGTACTTC
v_gene: TRBV12-3/TRBV12-4; len: 12; d_gene: TRBD1; abundance: few; j_gene: TRBJ1-1; CDR3aa: CASSPRQGEAFF; CDR3nt: TGTGCCAGCAGTCCTCGACAGGGAGAAGCTTTCTTT
v_gene: TRBV20-1; len: 12; d_gene: .; abundance: .; j_gene: TRBJ1-1; CDR3aa: CSAGRASTEAFF; CDR3nt: TGCAGTGCTGGCCGGGCTAGCACTGAAGCTTTCTTT